Shown below are 8 T cell receptor beta chains from a single sample sequenced in a study of early T cells in non-severe SARS-CoV-2 infection (dated by TCRdb to about 2021). Preparation of the library involved 5' RACE. The listed sequencing device is NextSeq 500. The raw public data were reprocessed by TCRdb itself: fastp quality trimming at Q25, MiXCR clonotype calling, in-frame beta chains only. Each record represents a unique CDR3 protein, reported with the most common genes and DNA among its rows. This sample lists roughly 99,000 distinct CDR3 sequences; roughly 12% were detected once. The leading ten clones occupy 4% to 4.5% of the sample. Sequenced material: whole blood, taken at baseline. Every receptor here comes from an adult who was a healthcare worker with PCR-confirmed SARS-CoV-2 infection or an uninfected control (not recorded which).

This clonotype was counted a few times. V usage is TRBV12-3 or TRBV12-4 and J usage is TRBJ2-3, with D uncertain. The CDR3 is made up of 16 amino acids. The V and J ends lost 6 bases and 0 bases respectively, with 16 bases between them. The DNA for the CDR3 is TGTGCCAGCAGCCCCCCTAGGAGTACTAGCACAGATACGCAGTATTTT. Translated: CASSPPRSTSTDTQYF.

This clonotype has only a few counts. The V and J genes are TRBV5-1 and TRBJ2-1, with D perhaps assigned TRBD1 or TRBD2 (5 bases each). The CDR3 contains 15 residues. In germline, CDR1 is SGHRS, CDR2 YFSETQ. Trimming shortened V by 0 bases and J by 6 bases, and 13 bases separated the two germline ends. DNA for the CDR3: TGCGCCAGCAGCTTGGCCCAGCCGGGGCGCAATGAGCAGTTCTTC. Translating gives CASSLAQPGRNEQFF.

This clonotype appeared a single time. V gene TRBV3-1 combines with J gene TRBJ1-1, with D perhaps matching TRBD1 (5 bases). The V and J ends lost 3 bases and 3 bases respectively, with 17 bases between them. This CDR3 spans 16 amino acids. Looked up from germline, CDR1 is LGHDT and CDR2 is YNNKEL (reference sequence). The CDR3 sequence is CASSHLPGRPDTEAFF. The CDR3 DNA reads TGTGCCAGCAGCCATCTACCGGGACGCCCGGACACTGAAGCTTTCTTT.

Details on this clonotype: At one boundary the junction diverges from the germline segment, which might be a read error. The chain is built from TRBV7-7 and TRBJ2-2; 9 positions agree with TRBD2. The CDR3 contains 14 residues. Germline V gene data show CDR1 as SSHAT and CDR2 as FNYEAQ (reference sequence). In nucleotides, the CDR3 is TGTGCTAGCAGGGCTAGCGGGACATACGGGGAGCTGTTTTTT. Translated: CASRASGTYGELFF.

This clonotype showed up many times. The chain is built from TRBV28 and TRBJ2-1; TRBD1 is a possible D gene (5 bases). The CDR3 spans 13 residues. Germline CDR1 is MDHEN and CDR2 is SYDVKM. Trimming shortened V by 6 bases and J by 3 bases, and 9 bases separated the two germline ends. The CDR3 loop reads CASSRDSYNEQFF. CDR3 sequence (DNA): TGTGCCAGCAGCCGCGACAGCTACAATGAGCAGTTCTTC.

J is TRBJ1-1 and V is TRBV10-3; TRBD1 matches 7 bases. After removal of 6 bases from V and 2 bases from J, the junction contained 6 bases not matched to a gene. The CDR3 contains 14 residues. The germline V gene has CDR1 ENHRY and CDR2 SYGVKD. The chain's CDR3 is CAIREGQPNTEAFF. CDR3 DNA sequence: TGTGCCATCAGAGAGGGACAGCCTAACACTGAAGCTTTCTTT.

This clonotype was counted between two and nine times. The chain carries TRBV12-3 or TRBV12-4 and TRBJ1-1; D remains ambiguous. CDR3 length equals 12 residues. Trimming removed 0 bases from V and 7 bases from J, with 6 bases in between. The CDR3 nucleotides are TGTGCCAGCAGTTTAGCGCGCGGTGAAGCTTTCTTT. Encoded protein: CASSLARGEAFF.

The chain is built from TRBV21-1 and TRBJ1-4. TRBV21-1 is deemed a pseudogene. The CDR3 is 17 amino acids. This chain's CDR3 is CASSKALQLATNEKLFF. CDR3 bases: TGTGCCAGCAGCAAAGCGCTACAGCTAGCAACTAATGAAAAACTGTTTTTT.